The rows below give T cell receptor beta chains drawn from one sample of a study of blood T cell repertoires in COVID-19. Clones were sequenced by immunoSEQ multiplex PCR, and TCRdb holds only the in-frame ones, with some missing. The sample records around 320,000 clones, roughly 91% being singletons. Sequencing was performed on peripheral blood. The receptors were gathered from a woman aged 30 to 39 with COVID-19, enrolled during active disease. CDR3s include the opening cysteine and the closing phenylalanine or tryptophan. D genes are given only for firm matches. Rows give clone size only sometimes, using once, few, many, or a class for an expanded clone.

j_gene | d_gene | v_gene | abundance | CDR3aa | CDR3nt
TRBJ1-2 | . | TRBV7-8 | . | CASSPRGLGLGYGYTF | TGTGCCAGCAGCCCCCGTGGTTTGGGGCTTGGCTATGGCTACACCTTC
TRBJ2-1 | TRBD2 | TRBV7-9 | . | CASSSGGNEQFF | TGTGCCAGCAGCTCCGGGGGGAATGAGCAGTTCTTC
TRBJ2-2 | . | TRBV5-1 | . | CASSAGLELFF | TGCGCCAGCAGCGCCGGTTTGGAGCTGTTTTTT
TRBJ1-4 | . | TRBV18 | once | CASSPGLGEKLFF | TGTGCCAGCTCACCGGGCTTGGGTGAAAAACTGTTTTTT
TRBJ2-7 | . | TRBV4-1 | . | CASSQRLTGEGWYEQYF | TGCGCCAGCAGCCAACGTCTGACAGGAGAGGGATGGTACGAGCAGTACTTC
TRBJ2-1 | . | TRBV7-9 | . | CASSKSGTRYNEQFF | TGTGCCAGCAGTAAGTCCGGGACACGCTACAATGAGCAGTTCTTC
TRBJ2-4 | TRBD1 | TRBV4-1 | . | CASSQPTGSGKNIQYF | TGCGCCAGCAGCCAACCGACAGGGTCGGGCAAAAACATTCAGTACTTC
TRBJ2-1 | TRBD2 | TRBV4-1 | . | CASSQDPSGGGYNEQFF | TGCGCCAGCAGCCAAGACCCTAGCGGGGGGGGATACAATGAGCAGTTCTTC
TRBJ1-2 | . | TRBV7-9 | . | CASSLAGGEGYTF | TGTGCCAGCAGCTTAGCGGGGGGTGAGGGCTACACCTTC
TRBJ1-4 | . | TRBV5-4 | . | CASSFWGGEEKLFF | TGTGCCAGCAGCTTTTGGGGAGGTGAAGAAAAACTGTTTTTT
TRBJ2-4 | . | TRBV5-1 | . | CASSLGVAKNIQYF | TGCGCCAGCAGCTTGGGCGTAGCCAAAAACATTCAGTACTTC
TRBJ2-3 | TRBD1 | TRBV7-9 | . | CASRPDRGHPTDTQYF | TGTGCCAGCAGACCGGACAGGGGGCATCCTACAGATACGCAGTATTTT
TRBJ2-2 | TRBD2 | TRBV5-1 | . | CASSSGGLENTGELFF | TGCGCCAGCAGCTCGGGAGGCCTGGAGAACACCGGGGAGCTGTTTTTT
TRBJ2-1 | TRBD1 | TRBV28 | . | CASSFLDRETNEQFF | TGTGCCAGCAGTTTCTTGGACAGGGAGACCAATGAGCAGTTCTTC
TRBJ2-7 | . | TRBV5-1 | . | CASSFRGTSYEQYF | TGCGCCAGCAGCTTCAGGGGTACGTCCTACGAGCAGTACTTC
TRBJ2-3 | TRBD2 | TRBV27 | . | CASSVLAGSGGTDTQYF | TGTGCCAGCAGTGTACTAGCGGGGAGTGGGGGCACAGATACGCAGTATTTT
TRBJ2-1 | TRBD2 | TRBV5-1 | few | CASSLGSSGGSEQFF | TGCGCCAGCAGCTTGGGGTCTAGCGGGGGTTCTGAGCAGTTCTTC
TRBJ1-1 | . | TRBV7-9 | . | CASSLDQAITEAFF | TGTGCCAGCAGCTTAGACCAGGCCATCACTGAAGCTTTCTTT
TRBJ2-3 | . | TRBV29-1 | . | CSATGHSSTDTQYF | TGCAGCGCTACAGGACACTCTAGCACAGATACGCAGTATTTT
TRBJ2-7 | TRBD1 | TRBV11-2 | once | CASSRQGYEQYF | TGTGCCAGCAGCCGACAGGGATACGAGCAGTACTTC
TRBJ1-5 | . | TRBV6-6 | . | CASRHTDQPQHF | TGTGCCAGCAGGCACACAGATCAGCCCCAGCATTTT
TRBJ2-4 | . | TRBV29-1 | . | CSVGQLAKNIQYF | TGCAGCGTCGGACAGCTAGCCAAAAACATTCAGTACTTC
TRBJ1-5 | . | TRBV19 | few | CASSIPVNQPQHF | TGTGCCAGTAGTATACCCGTAAATCAGCCCCAGCATTTT
TRBJ2-1 | . | TRBV7-9 | . | CASSLVTRRHEQFF | TGTGCCAGCAGCTTAGTTACCCGGCGGCATGAGCAGTTCTTC
TRBJ1-1 | . | TRBV3-1/TRBV3-2 | . | CASSQGGGDTEAFF | TGTGCCAGCAGCCAAGGTGGAGGAGACACTGAAGCTTTCTTT
TRBJ1-6 | . | TRBV27 | once | CASSLVRGTGSPLHF | TGTGCCAGCAGTTTAGTACGGGGTACCGGTTCACCCCTCCACTTT
TRBJ1-1 | TRBD1 | TRBV2 | . | CASVSRVTGYFYMNTEAFF | TGTGCCAGCGTCTCCCGGGTGACAGGGTACTTTTATATGAACACTGAAGCTTTCTTT
TRBJ1-1 | . | TRBV7-9 | few | CASSFVWSGTEAFF | TGTGCCAGCAGCTTTGTCTGGAGTGGAACTGAAGCTTTCTTT
TRBJ2-7 | . | TRBV5-1 | . | CASKSGNEQYF | TGCGCCAGCAAATCGGGAAACGAGCAGTACTTC
TRBJ2-1 | . | TRBV12-3/TRBV12-4 | . | CASSPFNEQFF | TGTGCCAGCAGCCCATTCAATGAGCAGTTCTTC
TRBJ1-3 | TRBD1 | TRBV4-1 | few | CASSQVPFNAGGGNTIYF | TGCGCCAGCAGCCAAGTTCCGTTTAATGCAGGGGGAGGAAACACCATATATTTT
TRBJ2-2 | TRBD2 | TRBV9 | . | CASSVASGVGGELFF | TGTGCCAGCAGCGTGGCTAGCGGGGTTGGCGGGGAGCTGTTTTTT
TRBJ1-2 | . | TRBV5-1 | . | CASSLSSNRAYGYTF | TGCGCCAGCAGCTTGAGTAGTAACAGAGCCTATGGCTACACCTTC
TRBJ2-7 | TRBD1 | TRBV29-1 | . | CSVEATPDRVSYEQYF | TGCAGCGTTGAAGCCACTCCCGACAGGGTGTCCTACGAGCAGTACTTC
TRBJ2-1 | TRBD2 | TRBV11-3 | . | CASSFRSYSGGGYNEQFF | TGTGCCAGCAGCTTTCGATCATATAGCGGGGGGGGCTACAATGAGCAGTTCTTC
TRBJ1-6 | . | TRBV7-9 | . | CASSGNSPLHF | TGTGCCAGCTCAGGGAATTCACCCCTCCACTTT
TRBJ2-3 | . | TRBV7-2 | . | CASSLAPGTDTQYF | TGTGCCAGCAGCTTAGCACCGGGCACAGATACGCAGTATTTT
TRBJ1-2 | . | TRBV27 | . | CASSYTGSGYGYTF | TGTGCCAGCAGCTACACAGGGTCGGGGTATGGCTACACCTTC
TRBJ1-1 | . | TRBV4-1 | . | CASSQDGAEAFF | TGCGCCAGCAGCCAAGATGGAGCTGAAGCTTTCTTT
TRBJ1-3 | . | TRBV19 | . | CASSRSGVSGNTIYF | TGTGCCAGTAGCCGATCAGGGGTCTCTGGAAACACCATATATTTT
TRBJ1-3 | . | TRBV2 | . | CASSEQGRGNTIYF | TGTGCCAGCAGTGAACAGGGGAGAGGAAACACCATATATTTT
TRBJ2-7 | TRBD1 | TRBV6-5 | . | CASSYSTGQVSYEQYF | TGTGCCAGCAGTTACTCCACAGGACAGGTATCCTACGAGCAGTACTTC
TRBJ2-3 | . | TRBV6-2/TRBV6-3 | . | CASSYRWGESDTQYF | TGTGCCAGCAGTTACCGATGGGGGGAGTCAGATACGCAGTATTTT
TRBJ2-3 | . | TRBV3-1/TRBV3-2 | . | CASSIHSYPDTQYF | TGTGCCAGCAGCATCCACTCGTACCCAGATACGCAGTATTTT
TRBJ2-1 | TRBD1 | TRBV5-1 | once | CASSLEGQGSEQFF | TGCGCCAGCAGCTTGGAGGGACAGGGGAGTGAGCAGTTCTTC
TRBJ2-1 | . | TRBV5-6 | . | CASSWGDSNNEQFF | TGTGCCAGCAGCTGGGGGGACAGTAACAATGAGCAGTTCTTC